What follows is one T cell receptor beta chain and its context. V gave up 7 bases and J gave up 5 bases, with 14 bases separating them. Germline V CDR1 and CDR2: SGDLS, YYNGEE. The CDR3 has 13 residues. The data were taken from a study of blood T cell repertoires in COVID-19. The wider study: T cells, B-cell-depleted T cells, or PBMCs provided the cDNA or gDNA that served as material.

Per the study methods: Amplification of reference gene primers provided the estimated nucleated cell counts. Assay: immunoSEQ multiplex PCR; the TCRdb copy retains only in-frame clones and omits some. D and trimming were read from the DNA, whereas the V and J calls and clone size are those reported in that table. The top ten hold approximately 5% of the sample, which has under 60,000 clones, roughly 85% seen once. Input material: peripheral blood. The rearrangement uses TRBV9 and TRBJ2-3; possible D gene TRBD2, 6 bases. The clonotype comes from a human donor in a cohort sampled during active COVID-19. CDR3 sequence (DNA): TGTGCCAGCTCGGGGGTGGTTCAAGATACGCAGTATTTT. Amino acid sequence: CASSGVVQDTQYF.